The 12 T cell receptor beta chains given below trace back to one sample, sequenced in a study of blood T cell repertoires in COVID-19. The method was immunoSEQ multiplex PCR; TCRdb's version includes in-frame clones alone and lacks a portion of them. Counted here are under 110,000 clones, 71% occurring once; the ten biggest clones make up 0.9%. Sequenced input: peripheral blood. These receptors all stem from a human donor with acute or convalescent COVID-19. The donor label of this sample is uncertain.

The genes are TRBV4-2 and TRBJ2-2, with 8 nucleotides matching TRBD1. Germline lookup yields CDR1 LGHNA and CDR2 YNFKEQ. This CDR3 is built from 15 residues. Trimming took 3 bases from V and 3 from J; bases not matched to a gene: 3. The CDR3 DNA is TGTGCCAGCAGCCATACAGGGGGATACACCGGGGAGCTGTTTTTT. Translation: CASSHTGGYTGELFF.

The V gene is TRBV3-1 (or the pseudogene TRBV3-2), the J gene TRBJ1-1; the D is unclear. This CDR3 comprises 12 residues. Trimming stripped 5 bases from V and 8 bases from J, with 12 bases between. From germline, CDR1 is LGHDT and CDR2 YNNKEL (reference sequence). CDR3 sequence: CASSFMGGEAFF. Written as DNA, the CDR3 is TGTGCCAGCAGCTTCATGGGCGGGGAAGCTTTCTTT.

The V and J genes are TRBV20-1 and TRBJ2-5, with unresolved D. The germline V gene encodes CDR1 DFQATT and CDR2 SNEGSKA (reference sequence). With 7 bases removed from V and 5 bases from J, the gap between germline ends came to 11 bases. The CDR3 loop spans 11 amino acids. The CDR3 sequence: CSVLEVETQYF. The DNA for the CDR3 is TGCAGTGTCCTAGAGGTGGAGACCCAGTACTTC.

CDR3 protein: CASRSLGQSNEKLFF. The CDR3 region has the DNA TGTGCCAGTAGGAGCCTGGGACAGTCTAATGAAAAACTGTTTTTT. The chain couples TRBV19 to TRBJ1-4, with 7 bases aligning to TRBD1. CDR1 is LNHDA, CDR2 SQIVND, per germline (reference sequence). CDR3 length: 15 residues. V was pared by 6 bases and J by 3 bases, with 7 bases of the junction left unmatched.

The rearrangement links TRBV7-2 to TRBJ1-5; D may be TRBD1 (5 bases). Per the germline V gene, CDR1 is SGHTA and CDR2 is FQGNSA. V was pared by 5 bases and J by 2 bases, with 13 bases between. The CDR3 is 15 residues long. The CDR3 is CASSPPGGGNQPQHF. CDR3 coding DNA: TGTGCCAGCAGCCCCCCCGGGGGGGGCAATCAGCCCCAGCATTTT.

In its sample, this clone was seen once. The V gene is TRBV18, the J gene TRBJ1-1; D might be TRBD1 (6 bases). V lost 1 base and J 1 base, leaving 10 bases between the germline ends. Looked up from germline, CDR1 is KGHSH and CDR2 is LQKENI. CDR3 length: 15 residues. CDR3 amino acids: CASSPRRTENTEAFF. The CDR3, as DNA: TGTGCCAGCTCACCACGGAGGACAGAGAACACTGAAGCTTTCTTT.

This clone has a handful of counts. V is TRBV11-2 and J is TRBJ2-1, with TRBD1 matching 7 bases. Germline-derived CDR1 and CDR2 are SGHAT and FQNNGV. With 5 bases clipped from V and 3 bases from J, the junction kept 16 bases outside the gene matches. This CDR3 has 18 residues. DNA for the CDR3: TGTGCCAGCAGCCGACGACCGGACCGGGACAGAGTCTACAATGAGCAGTTCTTC. Amino acid sequence: CASSRRPDRDRVYNEQFF.

In this sample, this clone turned up many times. The genes are TRBV7-2 and TRBJ2-2, with D perhaps TRBD2 (5 bases). The CDR3 has 14 residues. Germline CDR1 and CDR2: SGHTA and FQGNSA. V was trimmed by 3 bases and J by 3 bases, leaving 8 bases between them. The chain's CDR3 is CASSFQRYTGELFF. CDR3 sequence (DNA): TGTGCCAGCAGCTTTCAGCGGTACACCGGGGAGCTGTTTTTT.

The chain is built from TRBV7-2 and TRBJ1-1; perhaps TRBD1 as D (5 bases). The germline V gene has CDR1 SGHTA and CDR2 FQGNSA. V gave up 7 bases and J gave up 4 bases, with 16 bases separating them. The CDR3 length is 14 residues. The CDR3 sequence is CASTIFTGFTEAFF. The DNA for the CDR3 is TGTGCCAGCACCATATTTACAGGTTTCACTGAAGCTTTCTTT.

V is TRBV5-1 and J is TRBJ2-5; tentative D call: TRBD2 (5 bases). This CDR3 is built from 14 residues. V gave up 0 bases and J gave up 5 bases, with 11 bases separating them. Germline CDR1 and CDR2: SGHRS and YFSETQ. The CDR3, as DNA: TGCGCCAGCAGCTTGGTAATGTCGGGGGAGACCCAGTACTTC. Protein: CASSLVMSGETQYF. Using reference TRBV5-1 and TRBJ2-5 for the parts outside the CDR3, the full variable domain is KAGVTQTPRYLIKTRGQQVTLSCSPISGHRSVSWYQQTPGQGLQFLFEYFSETQRNKGNFPGRFSGRQFSNSRSEMNVSTLELGDSALYLCASSLVMSGETQYFGPGTRLLVL.

The rearrangement uses TRBV6-5 and TRBJ1-2; perhaps TRBD1 as D (5 bases). The CDR3 consists of 15 residues. Per germline, CDR1 MNHEY and CDR2 SVGAGI. Trimming took off 0 bases at V and 1 base at J, with 9 bases between the two ends. The CDR3 is CASSYSRTINYGYTF. The DNA of the CDR3 is TGTGCCAGCAGTTACTCGAGGACAATTAACTATGGCTACACCTTC.

The chain uses TRBV19 and TRBJ2-6; TRBD1 aligns across 9 bases. Trimming cost V 3 bases and J 3 bases; bases outside gene matches: 6. The CDR3 covers 17 residues. Germline CDR1 and CDR2: LNHDA and SQIVND (reference sequence). In nucleotides, the CDR3 is TGTGCCAGTAGTATTAGGGACAGGGATGTTGGGGCCAACGTCCTGACTTTC. Translated, it gives CASSIRDRDVGANVLTF. Using reference TRBV19 and TRBJ2-6 for the parts outside the CDR3, the full variable domain is DGGITQSPKYLFRKEGQNVTLSCEQNLNHDAMYWYRQDPGQGLRLIYYSQIVNDFQKGDIAEGYSVSREKKESFPLTVTSAQKNPTAFYLCASSIRDRDVGANVLTFGAGSRLTVL.